The 29 T cell receptor delta chains below come from one sample, sequenced in a study of gamma-delta T cells after stem cell transplantation. TCRdb reanalysed the RT-PCR reads with CATT. In the table there are 650 to 1,000 delta-chain clones, around a fifth of which are singletons. Sample: gamma-delta T cells. The receptors were sampled from a human donor. It is not recorded whose cells these are; they may come from a transplant donor.

The V call is TRDV1, the J call TRDJ1; tentative D call: TRDD2 (5 bases). No J gene is reported in TCRdb; it was inferred here by comparing the DNA with germline. The CDR3 extends over 18 amino acids. Trimming shortened V by 0 bases and J by 0 bases, and 17 bases separated the two germline ends. In germline, CDR1 is TSWWSYY, CDR2 QGS. The CDR3 spells CALGELPIFLPYTDKLIF. In DNA, the CDR3 is TGTGCTCTTGGGGAACTTCCGATATTCCTCCCCTACACCGATAAACTCATCTTT.

The V call is TRDV2, the J call TRDJ1; D is undetermined. V was trimmed by 5 bases and J by 0 bases, leaving 15 bases between them. This CDR3 is built from 15 residues. Germline V gives CDR1 GEAIGNYY, CDR2 EKD. CDR3 DNA: TGTGCCTGTGTGGGACTAGAGGGGTACACCGATAAACTCATCTTT. This sequence encodes CACVGLEGYTDKLIF.

The rearrangement joins TRDV2 to TRDJ1; TRDD3 matches 8 bases. CDR1 is GEAIGNYY and CDR2 is EKD in the germline V gene. Unmatched junction bases numbered 4, after V lost 1 base and J lost 1 base. CDR3 length equals 15 residues. The DNA of the CDR3 is TGTGCCTGTGACACGCTTACTGGGGGCACCGATAAACTCATCTTT. This gives the protein CACDTLTGGTDKLIF.

The chain couples TRDV2 to TRDJ1, with 13 bases lining up with TRDD3. CDR1 GEAIGNYY and CDR2 EKD come from the germline V gene. V gave up 0 bases and J gave up 9 bases; unmatched junction bases: 18. The CDR3 covers 19 residues. CDR3 in DNA: TGTGCCTGTGACACCGTGGGTACTGGGGGATACGATAAAGGTATTGAACTCATCTTT. Translation gives CACDTVGTGGYDKGIELIF.

The rearrangement joins TRDV2 to TRDJ1, with 10 bases lining up with TRDD3. Because TCRdb records no J gene, it was assigned here through a match of the DNA to germline. The ends lost 0 bases at V and 0 bases at J; junction bases unmatched: 15. The CDR3 totals 20 residues. Germline V lookup: CDR1 GEAIGNYY, CDR2 EKD. The CDR3: CACDTVPILGDKVDTDKLIF. CDR3 nucleotides: TGTGCCTGTGACACCGTACCTATCCTGGGGGATAAGGTAGACACCGATAAACTCATCTTT.

The V and J genes are TRDV2 and TRDJ1, with TRDD3 identical over 8 bases. Germline CDR1 reads GEAIGNYY; CDR2 reads EKD. CDR3 size: 17 residues. J gave up 0 bases and V 3 bases, and 11 bases lay outside the gene matches. The CDR3 sequence is CACDPVLGVPNTDKLIF. The CDR3, as DNA: TGTGCCTGTGACCCCGTACTGGGGGTCCCTAACACCGATAAACTCATCTTT.

A few counts support this clone. The V call is TRDV2, the J call TRDJ1, with 13 bases matching TRDD3. The J gene, left out of TCRdb, was set here by checking the DNA against germline. This CDR3 comprises 18 residues. The germline gives CDR1 GEAIGNYY, CDR2 EKD. V dropped 0 bases and J dropped 2; count of bases not matched to a gene: 8. CDR3 residues: CACDTVFTGGYATDKLIF. Here the CDR3 DNA reads TGTGCCTGTGACACCGTATTTACTGGGGGATACGCAACCGATAAACTCATCTTT.

This clone qualifies as large. The rearrangement uses TRDV2 and TRDJ1, with 13 bases identical to TRDD3. The V gene end was trimmed by 3 bases and the J gene end by 4 bases; junction bases not matched to a gene: 7. Germline assignment: CDR1 GEAIGNYY and CDR2 EKD. This CDR3 is 16 amino acids long. DNA of the CDR3: TGTGCCTGTGACTCACTGGGGGATACGGGTAACGATAAACTCATCTTT. Protein product: CACDSLGDTGNDKLIF.

Worth noting for this clone: A junction end diverges from the germline sequence, so it may reflect a read error. The chain links TRDV2 to TRDJ3, with D maybe TRDD3 (6 bases). Here the J gene was assigned by germline matching of the DNA, as TCRdb has none. CDR3 length: 18 residues. CDR1 is GEAIGNYY, CDR2 EKD, per germline. CDR3 DNA sequence: TGTGCCTGTGACACCGCTGGGGCCTTTTCCTGGAACACCCGACAGATGTTTTTC. Encoded protein: CACDTAGAFSWNTRQMFF.

This clone has a handful of counts. This chain joins TRDV2 and TRDJ1; D is ambiguous. Germline CDR1 reads GEAIGNYY; CDR2 reads EKD. V dropped 6 bases and J dropped 4 bases, with 20 bases sitting between them. This CDR3 has 15 amino acids. The CDR3 sequence is CACSSLADYGDKLIF. CDR3 DNA sequence: TGTGCCTGTTCCAGCCTGGCTGATTACGGCGATAAACTCATCTTT.

On this clone: A much larger clone is a single base away; this may be a read error. The chain recombines TRDV2 with TRDJ3; 10 bases line up with TRDD3. The CDR3 loop spans 23 amino acids. Germline lookup yields CDR1 GEAIGNYY and CDR2 EKD. The V and J ends lost 0 bases and 2 bases, in that order; junction bases with no gene match: 18. The CDR3, as DNA: TGTGCCTGTGACACCAGGTTTTTGGGGGATACTGGTAAGCCGACCTGGGACACCCGACAGATGTTTTTC. Amino acid sequence: CACDTRFLGDTGKPTWDTRQMFF.

In this sample, this clone turned up a few times. The chain links TRDV2 to TRDJ1; 12 bases align to TRDD3. The CDR3 totals 18 residues. CDR1 is GEAIGNYY, CDR2 EKD, per germline. The junction had 8 bases not matched to a gene; V was cut back by 0 bases and J by 1 base. The CDR3 protein is CACDTVGLGDTGTDKLIF. The DNA of the CDR3 is TGTGCCTGTGACACCGTCGGACTGGGGGATACTGGCACCGATAAACTCATCTTT.

Sample share makes this clone large. The rearrangement joins TRDV2 to TRDJ1, with 8 bases fitting TRDD3. CDR3 length: 18 amino acids. CDR1 is GEAIGNYY, CDR2 EKD, per germline. Germline trimming cut 0 bases from V and 0 bases from J; bases unmatched to any gene: 11. This chain's CDR3 is CACDTVGLGDQYTDKLIF. CDR3 bases: TGTGCCTGTGACACCGTTGGCCTGGGGGACCAGTACACCGATAAACTCATCTTT.

The CDR3 DNA reads TGTGCCTGTGACACGCTGGGGGATACGGGGAACACCGATAAACTCATCTTT. Translation gives CACDTLGDTGNTDKLIF. The chain has TRDV2 and TRDJ1; 12 bases are shared with TRDD3. CDR3 length: 17 amino acids. The V gene's germline CDR1 is GEAIGNYY and CDR2 EKD. With V trimmed by 1 base and J by 0 bases, 5 bases remained unmatched.

Details on this clone: This may arise from a read error, as a much more abundant clone is one base away. V usage is TRDV2 and J usage is TRDJ3, with D tentatively TRDD3 (6 bases). Germline V gene lookup returns CDR1 GEAIGNYY and CDR2 EKD. CDR3 length equals 20 residues. The V gene lost 0 bases and the J gene lost 0 bases, with 17 bases spanning the gap. The DNA of the CDR3 is TGTGCCTGTGACACCGTCTGGAGGATACCATCCTCCTGGGACACCCGACAGATGTTTTTC. It specifies CACDTVWRIPSSWDTRQMFF.

The CDR3: CACDTVVVTYTDKLIF. Written as DNA, the CDR3 is TGTGCCTGTGACACCGTAGTTGTCACGTACACCGATAAACTCATCTTT. V is TRDV2 and J is TRDJ1; no reliable D call. V lost 0 bases to trimming and J lost 0 bases, with 13 bases between them. Germline V gives CDR1 GEAIGNYY, CDR2 EKD. CDR3 length: 16 residues.

CDR3 in DNA: TGTGCCTGTGACACGCTGGGGGATACCCAAAGCTCCTGGGACACCCGACAGATGTTTTTC. Amino acid sequence: CACDTLGDTQSSWDTRQMFF. The gene calls are TRDV2 and TRDJ3; the match to TRDD3 covers 11 bases. J was trimmed by 0 bases and V by 1 base; bases with no gene match: 7. In germline, CDR1 is GEAIGNYY, CDR2 EKD. The CDR3 consists of 20 residues.

This clone has more than one count but fewer than ten. The chain is built from TRDV2 and TRDJ1, with D perhaps TRDD3 (5 bases). Per the germline V gene, CDR1 is GEAIGNYY and CDR2 is EKD. With 9 bases removed from V and 4 bases from J, the gap between germline ends came to 23 bases. The CDR3 sequence is 15 residues long. CDR3 in amino acids: CARLNLLENCDKLIF. CDR3 sequence (DNA): TGTGCCCGTCTAAATTTACTGGAGAACTGCGATAAACTCATCTTT.

This clone was observed a handful of times. The V gene is TRDV2, the J gene TRDJ1, with 11 positions matching TRDD3. The CDR3 runs to 19 residues. V was clipped by 3 bases and J by 7 bases; unmatched bases: 21. Germline assignment: CDR1 GEAIGNYY and CDR2 EKD. The CDR3 protein is CACDPLSGGGYAVYSKLIF. The CDR3 coding sequence is TGTGCCTGTGACCCACTAAGTGGTGGGGGATACGCAGTGTATAGTAAACTCATCTTT.

The chain uses TRDV2 and TRDJ1; 9 nucleotides agree with TRDD3. No J gene was available from TCRdb, and it was assigned here by a germline match of the DNA. V dropped 0 bases and J dropped 7; count of bases not matched to a gene: 8. CDR3 size: 15 residues. CDR1 and CDR2 (germline): GEAIGNYY, EKD. CDR3 coding DNA: TGTGCCTGTGACACCTTGGGGGATAAGAAGAGTAAACTCATCTTT. It encodes CACDTLGDKKSKLIF.

This clone has just a few counts. CDR3 amino acids: CACDAVLGESNTDKLIF. The DNA of the CDR3 is TGTGCCTGTGACGCCGTACTGGGGGAGTCAAACACCGATAAACTCATCTTT. This chain joins TRDV2 and TRDJ1; 9 positions agree with TRDD3. Germline V CDR1 and CDR2: GEAIGNYY, EKD. V shed 3 bases, J shed 0 bases, and the junction held 10 bases outside the gene matches. The CDR3 spans 17 residues.

This clone turned up a few times. The chain joins TRDV1 to TRDJ1; TRDD3 agrees at 13 bases. From germline, CDR1 is TSWWSYY and CDR2 QGS. Unmatched junction bases numbered 21, after V lost 8 bases and J lost 0 bases. The CDR3 has 21 amino acids. CDR3 loop: CALMALPLGTGGYGDTDKLIF. The CDR3 nucleotides are TGTGCTCTTATGGCCCTTCCTTTGGGTACTGGGGGATACGGGGACACCGATAAACTCATCTTT.

The chain recombines TRDV2 with TRDJ1; 7 bases line up with TRDD2. Trimming at V came to 0 bases and at J to 0 bases, leaving 18 bases not matched to a gene. The CDR3 extends over 20 amino acids. Germline V gives CDR1 GEAIGNYY, CDR2 EKD. CDR3 coding DNA: TGTGCCTGTGACACCGTTCCTACGGGTCGTGTAGTGGGGAACACCGATAAACTCATCTTT. It is translated as CACDTVPTGRVVGNTDKLIF.

In its sample, this clone was seen a few times. Compared with germline, one end of the junction differs, possibly owing to a read error. The rearrangement joins TRDV2 to TRDJ1; TRDD3 matches at 10 bases. In germline, CDR1 is GEAIGNYY, CDR2 EKD. The CDR3 extends over 20 amino acids. CDR3 residues: CACDLTGGYGVRVHTDELIF. CDR3 coding DNA: TGTGCCTGTGACCTTACAGGGGGATACGGGGTTCGGGTTCACACCGATGAACTCATCTTT.

This clone has a handful of counts. The V gene is TRDV2, the J gene TRDJ1; D ambiguous. Germline CDR1 is GEAIGNYY and CDR2 is EKD. Trimming removed 2 bases at V and 1 base at J, with 10 bases between. The CDR3 loop spans 14 amino acids. CDR3 nucleotide sequence: TGTGCCTGTGACAACGTACGCGGCACCGATAAACTCATCTTT. As protein: CACDNVRGTDKLIF.

The chain links TRDV2 to TRDJ1; 10 nucleotides agree with TRDD3. After removal of 3 bases from V and 0 bases from J, the junction contained 6 bases not matched to a gene. Germline lookup yields CDR1 GEAIGNYY and CDR2 EKD. This CDR3 is 16 amino acids long. CDR3 bases: TGTGCCTGTGACCAACTGGGGGATTCGTACACCGATAAACTCATCTTT. This encodes CACDQLGDSYTDKLIF.

This chain connects TRDV1 to TRDJ1; 12 bases are a match to TRDD3. TCRdb records no J gene; here it was assigned by comparing the DNA to germline. Trimming at V came to 1 base and at J to 4 bases, leaving 25 bases not matched to a gene. Germline V gene data show CDR1 as TSWWSYY and CDR2 as QGS. The CDR3 is made up of 23 amino acids. The CDR3 DNA sequence: TGTGCTCTTGGGGAACGGCTTCCTACTACTGGGGGATACTCGGCCCCCCCAAGCGATAAACTCATCTTT. It encodes CALGERLPTTGGYSAPPSDKLIF.

This clone was seen only a few times. CDR3: CACDTILLTGGYTDKLIF. Written as DNA, the CDR3 is TGTGCCTGTGACACGATCCTTCTTACTGGGGGATACACCGATAAACTCATCTTT. The chain combines TRDV2 with TRDJ1, with 10 bases matching TRDD3. Germline V gives CDR1 GEAIGNYY, CDR2 EKD. The ends lost 1 base at V and 0 bases at J; junction bases unmatched: 10. CDR3 size: 18 residues.

This chain links TRDV2 with TRDJ1; TRDD3 might be the D (5 bases). Trimming left V 0 bases short and J 0 bases short, with 13 bases between. The CDR3 runs 16 residues. Looked up from germline, CDR1 is GEAIGNYY and CDR2 is EKD. The CDR3 DNA is TGTGCCTGTGACACCGGGTTTGGGGAGAACACCGATAAACTCATCTTT. Translation gives CACDTGFGENTDKLIF.